Below are 32 T cell receptor beta chains sequenced from a single sample in a study of human T cells and chemical hapten exposure. The sample's time point: pre-sensitization, week 0. The treatment is: therapeutic diphenylcyclopropenone sensitization with weekly scalp DPC. TCRdb analysed the RACE reads with MiXCR anew, one entry per CDR3 protein. The sample gives about 300,000 distinct CDR3 sequences, 5.5% of which show up once; roughly 8.2% is in the top ten. Sequencing was performed on whole blood, taken in connection with sensitization to the hapten diphenylcyclopropenone (DPC). Source of these receptors: a woman between 18 and 29 years old with alopecia areata. Some clones in this sample may be carry-over from other donors' samples.

In its sample, this clonotype was seen many times. This chain connects TRBV6-2 or TRBV6-3 to TRBJ2-3; D is unclear. The CDR3 extends over 14 amino acids. Germline V lookup: CDR1 MNHEY, CDR2 SVGEGT. Trimming left V 4 bases short and J 2 bases short, with 10 bases between. As DNA, the CDR3 is TGTGCCAGCAGTTTGGTCCAGCCCACAGATACGCAGTATTTT. This codes for CASSLVQPTDTQYF.

This clonotype was detected many times. The chain recombines TRBV2 with TRBJ2-7; D possibly matches TRBD1 or TRBD2 (5 bases each). Looked up from germline, CDR1 is SNHLY and CDR2 is FYNNEI. The ends were cut back, 3 bases at V and 0 bases at J, with 12 bases in the middle. The CDR3 spans 15 residues. CDR3 nucleotide sequence: TGTGCCAGCAGTGAGATGGGACCGGCCTCCTACGAGCAGTACTTC. Translated: CASSEMGPASYEQYF.

This clonotype came up many times. The chain joins TRBV20-1 to TRBJ1-1; no reliable D call. CDR3 length equals 12 residues. Per germline, CDR1 DFQATT and CDR2 SNEGSKA (reference sequence). Trimming removed 4 bases from V and 2 bases from J, with 8 bases in between. CDR3 amino acids: CSAMVANTEAFF. The CDR3, as DNA: TGCAGTGCTATGGTAGCAAACACTGAAGCTTTCTTT.

This clonotype was recorded at least ten times. The chain has TRBV9 and TRBJ1-3; the match to TRBD1 covers 9 bases. CDR1 and CDR2 from the germline V gene are SGDLS and YYNGEE. The CDR3 is 19 residues long. V lost 4 bases and J lost 1; bases outside the gene matches: 15. The CDR3 coding sequence is TGTGCCAGCAGCTTATTTACCGGGACAGGGTCTATTTCTGGAAACACCATATATTTT. It specifies CASSLFTGTGSISGNTIYF.

This clonotype came up a few times. The V gene is TRBV5-1, the J gene TRBJ1-1; tentative D call: TRBD1 (6 bases). This CDR3 has 14 residues. V dropped 6 bases and J dropped 1 base, with 13 bases sitting between them. Germline V CDR1 and CDR2: SGHRS, YFSETQ. The CDR3 reads CASKTGPGNTEAFF. In DNA form, the CDR3 reads TGCGCCAGCAAAACAGGGCCCGGGAACACTGAAGCTTTCTTT.

Ten or more counts support this clonotype. The genes are TRBV10-3 and TRBJ1-1; the D gene is possibly TRBD1 (5 bases). This CDR3 is built from 13 residues. V dropped 4 bases and J dropped 1 base, with 7 bases sitting between them. Germline V lookup: CDR1 ENHRY, CDR2 SYGVKD. CDR3 coding DNA: TGTGCCATCAGTGGGCAGGGGAACACTGAAGCTTTCTTT. It is translated as CAISGQGNTEAFF.

This clonotype occurred a few times. The rearrangement links TRBV2 to TRBJ1-6, with TRBD1 as a possible D gene (5 bases). V was cut by 6 bases and J by 6 bases, with 12 bases left in between. This CDR3 has 14 residues. Germline-derived CDR1 and CDR2 are SNHLY and FYNNEI. Here the CDR3 DNA reads TGTGCCAGCAGACGGACATTCCTTAATTCACCCCTCCACTTT. Encoded protein: CASRRTFLNSPLHF.

V gene TRBV6-5 combines with J gene TRBJ2-3; a weak D match, TRBD1 (6 bases). With 0 bases removed from V and 2 bases from J, the gap between germline ends came to 12 bases. The CDR3 consists of 16 residues. Germline assignment: CDR1 MNHEY and CDR2 SVGAGI. This chain's CDR3 is CASSYSSRGPTDTQYF. The CDR3 bases are TGTGCCAGCAGTTACTCATCCAGGGGACCCACAGATACGCAGTATTTT.

This clonotype was detected many times. This chain connects TRBV4-3 to TRBJ2-3, with 8 bases that match TRBD2. V was clipped by 0 bases and J by 0 bases; unmatched bases: 2. Germline assignment: CDR1 LGHNA and CDR2 YSLEER. This CDR3 contains 16 residues. CDR3 DNA sequence: TGCGCCAGCAGCCAAGATGGCGGGGGGAGCACAGATACGCAGTATTTT. Encoded protein: CASSQDGGGSTDTQYF.

The chain combines TRBV27 with TRBJ2-1; 9 nucleotides agree with TRBD2. J lost 2 bases, V lost 4 bases, and 9 bases had no gene match. The germline V gene has CDR1 MNHEY and CDR2 SMNVEV (reference sequence). The CDR3 extends over 17 amino acids. The CDR3 sequence: CASSSNHLAGPYNEQFF. CDR3 coding DNA: TGTGCCAGCAGTTCAAACCATCTAGCGGGGCCCTACAATGAGCAGTTCTTC.

The chain links TRBV6-5 to TRBJ1-6; the D gene is possibly TRBD1 (5 bases). V shed 6 bases and J shed 7 bases, with 16 bases lying between them. This CDR3 region has 15 residues. The germline gives CDR1 MNHEY, CDR2 SVGAGI. This CDR3 is CASSRRGQGNSPLHF. The CDR3 DNA follows: TGTGCCAGCAGCCGTCGGGGTCAGGGCAATTCACCCCTCCACTTT.

This clonotype has at least ten counts. The chain combines TRBV12-3 or TRBV12-4 with TRBJ1-6; D is possibly TRBD1 (6 bases). V lost 0 bases and J 7 bases, leaving 13 bases between the germline ends. The CDR3 runs to 16 residues. CDR3: CASSLARAQGNSPLHF. CDR3 in DNA: TGTGCCAGCAGTTTAGCCAGGGCACAGGGAAATTCACCCCTCCACTTT.

V usage is TRBV3-1 and J usage is TRBJ1-6, with D perhaps TRBD1 (5 bases). Looked up from germline, CDR1 is LGHDT and CDR2 is YNNKEL (reference sequence). The CDR3 runs to 15 residues. Trimming took off 0 bases at V and 7 bases at J, with 10 bases between the two ends. The CDR3 loop is CASSQDQGSNSPLHF. For the CDR3, the DNA is TGTGCCAGCAGCCAAGACCAGGGTTCGAATTCACCCCTCCACTTT.

This clonotype was recorded at least ten times. The chain links TRBV27 to TRBJ2-3, with 14 bases fitting TRBD2. The junction had 9 bases not matched to a gene; V was cut back by 5 bases and J by 5 bases. The CDR3 has 17 amino acids. CDR1 and CDR2 from the germline V gene are MNHEY and SMNVEV (reference sequence). The DNA of the CDR3 is TGTGCCAGCAGTCCTCTGACTAGCGGGGGGGCCAAAGATACGCAGTATTTT. This encodes CASSPLTSGGAKDTQYF.

This clonotype was seen at least ten times. The chain employs TRBV7-9 and TRBJ2-6; D uncertain. Trimming cost V 6 bases and J 1 base, with 7 bases left between them. CDR3 length: 14 amino acids. From germline, CDR1 is SEHNR and CDR2 FQNEAQ (reference sequence). CDR3 region: CASRLGSGANVLTF. For the CDR3, the DNA is TGTGCCAGCAGGTTGGGTTCTGGGGCCAACGTCCTGACTTTC.

This clonotype was observed at least ten times. The V call is TRBV3-1, the J call TRBJ2-2; D possibly corresponds to TRBD1 (6 bases). Per germline, CDR1 LGHDT and CDR2 YNNKEL (reference sequence). There are 14 residues in the CDR3. The V gene lost 0 bases and the J gene lost 5 bases, with 7 bases spanning the gap. The CDR3 coding sequence is TGTGCCAGCAGCCAAGAGGGGGCGACCGGGGAGCTGTTTTTT. This codes for CASSQEGATGELFF.

The chain links TRBV10-2 to TRBJ1-1; D is unclear. This CDR3 has 16 amino acids. V lost 0 bases and J 1 base, leaving 12 bases between the germline ends. Per germline, CDR1 WSHSY and CDR2 SAAADI. For the CDR3, the DNA is TGCGCCAGCAGTGAGTCAAGGTTCTCATCGAACACTGAAGCTTTCTTT. The encoded protein is CASSESRFSSNTEAFF.

V is TRBV4-2 and J is TRBJ2-3; maybe TRBD1 (5 bases). Germline V gene lookup returns CDR1 LGHNA and CDR2 YNFKEQ. V shed 3 bases and J shed 1 base, with 20 bases lying between them. CDR3 length: 18 amino acids. CDR3 residues: CASSQNPAQGFGTDTQYF. The CDR3 bases are TGTGCCAGCAGCCAGAACCCCGCCCAGGGTTTCGGCACAGATACGCAGTATTTT.

On this clonotype: One end of the junction does not line up with germline, which may come from a read error. This chain joins TRBV6-1 and TRBJ1-4; maybe TRBD1 (6 bases). The CDR3 runs 19 residues. CDR1 and CDR2 from the germline V gene are MNHNS and SASEGT. The CDR3 region is CVSRRTGGHRTPTNEKLFF. CDR3 DNA: TGTGTCAGCCGCCGTACTGGGGGGCACAGGACCCCAACTAATGAAAAACTGTTTTTT.

In its sample, this clonotype was seen many times. The chain carries TRBV6-5 and TRBJ1-6, with D unresolved. This CDR3 has 13 amino acids. The ends were cut back, 7 bases at V and 3 bases at J, with 7 bases in the middle. CDR1 and CDR2 (germline): MNHEY, SVGAGI. The DNA for the CDR3 is TGTGCCAGCAATAAGAACTATAATTCACCCCTCCACTTT. This sequence encodes CASNKNYNSPLHF.

This chain joins TRBV18 and TRBJ1-1; 8 nucleotides agree with TRBD1. Trimming cost V 6 bases and J 1 base; bases outside gene matches: 10. CDR1 is KGHSH, CDR2 LQKENI, per germline. CDR3 length equals 16 residues. The DNA of the CDR3 is TGTGCCAGCTCGAAATTTTCGCAGGGGGCGAACACTGAAGCTTTCTTT. Its translation is CASSKFSQGANTEAFF. Drawing the rest from reference TRBV18 and TRBJ1-1, the complete variable domain is NAGVMQNPRHLVRRRGQEARLRCSPMKGHSHVYWYRQLPEEGLKFMVYLQKENIIDESGMPKERFSAEFPKEGPSILRIQQVVRGDSAAYFCASSKFSQGANTEAFFGQGTRLTVV.

Only a few counts were recorded for this clonotype. The V gene is TRBV18, the J gene TRBJ2-5; TRBD1 agrees at 8 bases. Trimming cost V 0 bases and J 5 bases; bases outside gene matches: 8. The CDR3 has 16 residues. Germline V gives CDR1 KGHSH, CDR2 LQKENI. The CDR3 spells CASSPPSQGAGETQYF. Written as DNA, the CDR3 is TGTGCCAGCTCACCACCGTCGCAGGGGGCAGGGGAGACCCAGTACTTC.

Remarks on this clonotype: It may be a read error: a sequence one base away is much more abundant. The rearrangement uses TRBV28 and TRBJ1-2; TRBD1 agrees at 10 bases. Trimming removed 3 bases from V and 6 bases from J; junction bases left unmatched: 1. The germline gives CDR1 MDHEN, CDR2 SYDVKM. The CDR3 spans 13 residues. The CDR3 nucleotides read TGTGCCAGCAGTTTCGGGACAGGGGATGGCTACACCTTC. Residues: CASSFGTGDGYTF.

This clonotype was detected ten times or more. The V and J genes are TRBV7-9 and TRBJ1-1, with TRBD1 as a possible D gene (5 bases). The CDR3 totals 12 residues. Trimming left V 5 bases short and J 10 bases short, with 14 bases between. In germline, CDR1 is SEHNR, CDR2 FQNEAQ (reference sequence). The DNA of the CDR3 is TGTGCCAGCAGCCCCCGGGACCTGGGAGCTTTCTTT. Protein product: CASSPRDLGAFF.

As concerns this clonotype: A much larger clone is a single base away; this may be a read error. The chain has TRBV6-2 or TRBV6-3 and TRBJ1-5; TRBD1 matches at 12 bases. The V gene end was trimmed by 5 bases and the J gene end by 6 bases; junction bases not matched to a gene: 2. CDR1 and CDR2 from the germline V gene are MNHEY and SVGEGT. CDR3 length: 14 amino acids. The CDR3 sequence: CASSGTGGSQPQHF. CDR3 sequence (DNA): TGTGCCAGCAGTGGGACAGGGGGCAGTCAGCCCCAGCATTTT.

This clonotype occurred a few times. J is TRBJ2-6 and V is TRBV14; D is perhaps TRBD1 or TRBD2 (5 bases each). V was pared by 2 bases and J by 0 bases, with 32 bases between. The CDR3 runs 24 residues. The V gene's germline CDR1 is SGHDN and CDR2 FVKESK. The CDR3 DNA follows: TGTGCCAGCAGCCAATTTCTAGACCGGGACCGCTACTCACGTTATGCCTCTGGGGCCAACGTCCTGACTTTC. Residues: CASSQFLDRDRYSRYASGANVLTF.

This clonotype was seen many times. V usage is TRBV18 and J usage is TRBJ2-7; the D call may be TRBD1 or TRBD2 (5 bases each). The V end was cut by 3 bases, the J end by 4 bases, with 13 bases between. The CDR3 contains 14 residues. Germline V CDR1 and CDR2: KGHSH, LQKENI. The CDR3 coding sequence is TGTGCCAGCTCACCCCGGGACGGTCCGTACGAGCAGTACTTC. The encoded protein is CASSPRDGPYEQYF.

This clonotype has a count of ten or more. The chain uses TRBV6-1 and TRBJ2-7, with a weak D call TRBD2 (6 bases). Germline CDR1 MNHNS, CDR2 SASEGT. V lost 7 bases to trimming and J lost 5 bases, with 15 bases between them. The CDR3 length is 13 residues. The CDR3 region has the DNA TGTGCCAGCAAGGAGGGGCTCTGGGACGAGCAGTACTTC. Translating it yields CASKEGLWDEQYF.

The rearrangement joins TRBV5-5 to TRBJ2-1; D is unclear. This CDR3 has 15 amino acids. The germline CDR1 and CDR2 sequences are SGHKS and YYEKEE (reference sequence). Trimming cost V 2 bases and J 6 bases, with 15 bases left between them. The CDR3 is CASSLFLSQTNEQFF. In nucleotides, the CDR3 is TGTGCCAGCAGCTTATTCCTGTCCCAGACCAATGAGCAGTTCTTC.

This clonotype was seen repeatedly, ten times or more. This chain links TRBV19 with TRBJ2-7; D is unclear. The germline V gene has CDR1 LNHDA and CDR2 SQIVND (reference sequence). Trimming removed 3 bases at V and 0 bases at J, with 15 bases between. This CDR3 has 16 amino acids. The CDR3 region is CASSMAYGTLSYEQYF. The CDR3 DNA is TGTGCCAGTAGTATGGCATACGGAACTCTCTCCTACGAGCAGTACTTC. The full variable domain, rest sourced from reference TRBV19 and TRBJ2-7, is DGGITQSPKYLFRKEGQNVTLSCEQNLNHDAMYWYRQDPGQGLRLIYYSQIVNDFQKGDIAEGYSVSREKKESFPLTVTSAQKNPTAFYLCASSMAYGTLSYEQYFGPGTRLTVT.

The CDR3 loop reads CASRIPTEAEAFF. DNA of the CDR3: TGTGCCAGCAGAATACCGACGGAGGCTGAAGCTTTCTTT. V usage is TRBV12-3 or TRBV12-4 and J usage is TRBJ1-1, with D unresolved. There are 13 residues in the CDR3. The V and J ends lost 6 bases and 6 bases respectively, with 14 bases between them.

This clonotype was picked up a small number of times. The J gene is TRBJ1-1, the V gene TRBV7-9; D is uncertain. This CDR3 has 13 residues. CDR1 and CDR2 from the germline V gene are SEHNR and FQNEAQ (reference sequence). V was pared by 7 bases and J by 1 base, with 10 bases between. CDR3 DNA: TGTGCCAGCACCGAGCAGCAGAACACTGAAGCTTTCTTT. Translated, it gives CASTEQQNTEAFF.